This T cell receptor beta chain stems from a study of CD8+CD57+ T cells in acquired aplastic anemia. Study as a whole: Sorted CD4+ and CD8+ cells yielded about 2.9 ug of DNA on average.

In patients chosen for sequencing, flow cytometry had shown CD8+CD57+ cell expansion. This clonotype has ten or more counts. The CDR3 runs 14 residues. The germline gives CDR1 SQVTM, CDR2 ANQGSEA. Germline trimming cut 5 bases from V and 2 bases from J; bases unmatched to any gene: 3. Researchers used genomic DNA as the template to profile TCR beta VDJ and CDR3. MiXCR, applied by TCRdb to the reads, yields one record per CDR3 protein. The sample yields about 290,000 distinct CDR3 sequences, about three fifths seen once. Sequences were obtained from sorted CD4+, CD8+, or CD8+CD57+ T cells (not recorded which) from PBMCs. The chain joins TRBV29-1 to TRBJ2-6; TRBD2 matches 7 bases. This TCR was recovered from a human donor with aplastic anemia. For the CDR3, the DNA is TGCAGCGTTTCCGGGGGGACTGGGGCCAACGTCCTGACTTTC. This translates into CSVSGGTGANVLTF. The variable domain in full, completed from reference TRBV29-1 and TRBJ2-6, reads SAVISQKPSRDICQRGTSLTIQCQVDSQVTMMFWYRQQPGQSLTLIATANQGSEATYESGFVIDKFPISRPNLTFSTLTVSNMSPEDSSIYLCSVSGGTGANVLTFGAGSRLTVL.